These 6 T cell receptor beta chains were all obtained from the same sample, sequenced in a study of T cells expressing NK-cell markers. TCRdb reworked the 5' RACE reads into one entry per CDR3 protein, no DNA. This sample's table reports hundreds of thousands of distinct CDR3 sequences. The source material was blood T cells: a sorted CD56 or NKG2C T cell subset, CD4+ or CD8+ T cells, or bulk PBMC T cells (not recorded which). These receptor sequences come from a young man in good health.

V is TRBV7-9 and J is TRBJ1-1. Germline CDR1 and CDR2: SEHNR and FQNEAQ (reference sequence). The CDR3 runs 13 residues. The CDR3 loop is CACRGGSRAEAFF.

The chain combines TRBV9 with TRBJ2-3. The CDR3 is made up of 14 amino acids. Germline lookup yields CDR1 SGDLS and CDR2 YYNGEE. Here the CDR3 reads CASSGGDGTDTQYF.

This chain joins TRBV29-1 and TRBJ1-2; TCRdb calls TRBD1, which cannot be checked without DNA. The CDR3 length is 11 residues. Looked up from germline, CDR1 is SQVTM and CDR2 is ANQGSEA. CDR3 residues: CSVGQGSGYTF.

This rearrangement joins TRBV12-3 or TRBV12-4 to TRBJ2-3; TCRdb's D call, TRBD1, is unchecked because there is no DNA. The CDR3 loop spans 17 amino acids. The CDR3 is CASSFWSVRGGTDTQYF.

V gene TRBV15 combines with J gene TRBJ2-5; TCRdb's D call of TRBD1 is untestable without DNA. The CDR3 consists of 13 residues. Germline V gene data show CDR1 as LNHNV and CDR2 as YYDKDF (reference sequence). This CDR3 reads CATNRDSQETQYF.

CDR3 loop: CSGAPGVDEQFF. The chain joins TRBV29-1 to TRBJ2-1; the TRBD1 assignment by TCRdb is unverifiable without DNA. The CDR3 contains 12 residues. Germline V lookup: CDR1 SQVTM, CDR2 ANQGSEA.